The present T cell receptor beta chain was sequenced within a study of regulatory T cells in long-lasting Graves disease (dated by TCRdb to the early 2020s). For the wider study: Persistent Graves' disease meant more than 5 years of antithyroid drug treatment with TSH receptor autoantibodies that stayed positive. Patients with persistent Graves' disease were compared with patients with newly diagnosed Graves' disease using TCR sequencing and RNA sequencing of peripheral blood. The study was registered as a clinical trial and conducted in China. TCR sequencing covered about 13 persistent and some 20 newly diagnosed Graves' disease patients, around 35 samples in total. Antithyroid drugs had been taken for 8.5 to 12 years on average by persistent Graves' disease patients in the clinical cohort. Study-wide conclusions, independent of this receptor: Sequencing and analysis were limited to the TCR beta chain. The study examined only peripheral blood because the primary lesion, thyroid tissue, could not be accessed. TRBV28, TRBJ1-2 and TRBJ2-5 were preferentially used in persistent disease, while TRBV20-1 and TRBJ2-1 were favored in newly diagnosed disease. Lower TCR Shannon entropy and fewer highly expanded clones were observed in persistent Graves' disease patients than in newly diagnosed patients, which suggested clonal expansion. Patients with persistent disease shared more public clonotypes (over 2,500) than newly diagnosed patients did (approximately 990). The authors acknowledged the small sample size as a limitation that may reduce accuracy.

Points on this clonotype: Its antigen is still unknown. No per-base quality is available; no much larger clone lies one base away.

This specimen's time point label, per the study, means: persistent/refractory GD, antithyroid drugs over 5 years with positive TRAb. For both TCR sequencing and RNA sequencing, RNA was extracted from PBMCs using TRIzol. The diagnosis of Graves' disease was made according to American Thyroid Association guidelines. The patients came from an endocrinology department in Xi'an, China. Each patient gave about 10 milliliters of peripheral blood, collected in an EDTA anticoagulant tube. Ficoll Paque Plus density gradient separation was used to isolate PBMCs, and no further T cell sorting was done. An Agilent 2100 Bioanalyzer and agarose gel were used to check RNA quality, and a NanoDrop 2000 was used to measure RNA concentration. CDR1 and CDR2 were assigned from the germline V gene (reference sequence) as LNHDA and SQIVND. V is pruned by 10 bases and J by 0 bases, leaving 11 bases of the junction without a gene match. The CDR3 runs 17 residues from the cysteine to the phenylalanine. The DNA shown is the 51-base CDR3, in frame from base 1.

Receptor amplification or capture employed multiplex PCR. Instrument used: Illumina HiSeq 4000. TCR beta libraries were built with iRepertoire HTBI primers and Arm-PCR amplification of CDR3 regions. PCR products were gel purified before sequencing. The study's own analysis went as follows. Gene usage analysis of CDR3 amino acid clonotypes used the approximately 56 TRBV and about 15 TRBJ segments found across samples. COPE and FqMerger were used to merge filtered high-quality paired reads into contigs. Contigs were aligned with BLAST to IMGT TRBV, TRBD and TRBJ reference genes, and CDR3 was defined per IMGT. Clonotypes above 0.1% frequency were classified as highly expanded clones. Shannon entropy was used to measure repertoire diversity, and the Gini coefficient was used to measure V-J evenness. A clonotype found in more than one individual was treated as public. Clones were called with MiXCR by TCRdb after fastp trimmed the public reads at Q25, and only in-frame beta chains were retained. Entries are consolidated by CDR3 protein sequence, retaining the most common genes and DNA. TCRdb, not the authors, supplied the V and J calls. The sample data list approximately 400,000 distinct CDR3 sequences, and less than 25% of these were observed just once. Roughly 20% of the sample rests with the top ten.

This chain is built from TRBV19 and TRBJ1-4, and 10 junction bases match TRBD1. The TCR sequence derives from a female donor with Graves disease. Specimen: peripheral blood mononuclear cells (PBMCs), collected when the disease was refractory, from a patient treated with antithyroid drugs. In nucleotide form, the sequence is TGTGCCACCGCCGGGACAGGGGAATTCGCAACTAATGAAAAACTGTTTTTT. Its coded protein is CATAGTGEFATNEKLFF.